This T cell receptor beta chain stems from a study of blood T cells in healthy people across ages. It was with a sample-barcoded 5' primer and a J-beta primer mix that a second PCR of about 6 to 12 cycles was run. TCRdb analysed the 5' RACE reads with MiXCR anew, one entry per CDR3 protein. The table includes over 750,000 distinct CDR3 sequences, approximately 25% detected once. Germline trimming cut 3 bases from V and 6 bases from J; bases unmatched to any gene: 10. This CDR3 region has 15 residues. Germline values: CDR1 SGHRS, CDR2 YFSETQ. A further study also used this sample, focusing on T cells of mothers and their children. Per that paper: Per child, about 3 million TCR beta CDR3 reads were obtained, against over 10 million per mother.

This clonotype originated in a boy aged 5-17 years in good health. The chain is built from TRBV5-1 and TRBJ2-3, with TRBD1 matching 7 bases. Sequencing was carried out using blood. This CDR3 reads CASSYDRVGADTQYF. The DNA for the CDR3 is TGCGCCAGCAGCTATGACAGGGTTGGCGCTGATACGCAGTATTTT.